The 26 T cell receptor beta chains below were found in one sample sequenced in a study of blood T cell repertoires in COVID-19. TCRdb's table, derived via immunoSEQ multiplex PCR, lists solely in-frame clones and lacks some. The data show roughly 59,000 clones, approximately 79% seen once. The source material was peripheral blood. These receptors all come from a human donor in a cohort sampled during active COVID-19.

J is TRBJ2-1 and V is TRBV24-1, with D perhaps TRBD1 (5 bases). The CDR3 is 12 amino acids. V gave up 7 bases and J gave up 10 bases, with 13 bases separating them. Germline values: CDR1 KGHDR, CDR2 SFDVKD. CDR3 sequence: CATSLRDSEQFF. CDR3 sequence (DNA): TGTGCCACCAGCCTCAGGGATTCGGAGCAGTTCTTC.

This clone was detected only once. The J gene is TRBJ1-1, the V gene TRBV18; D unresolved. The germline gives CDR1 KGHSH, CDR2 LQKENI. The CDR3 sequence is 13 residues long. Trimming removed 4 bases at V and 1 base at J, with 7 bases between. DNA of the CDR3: TGTGCCAGCTCACAAAACAAGAACACTGAAGCTTTCTTT. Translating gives CASSQNKNTEAFF.

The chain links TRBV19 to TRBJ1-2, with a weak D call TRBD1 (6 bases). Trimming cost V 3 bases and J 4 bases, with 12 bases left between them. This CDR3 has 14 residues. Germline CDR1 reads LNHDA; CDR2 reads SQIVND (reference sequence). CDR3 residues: CASSIRQAPYGYTF. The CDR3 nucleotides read TGTGCCAGTAGTATCCGACAGGCCCCCTATGGCTACACCTTC.

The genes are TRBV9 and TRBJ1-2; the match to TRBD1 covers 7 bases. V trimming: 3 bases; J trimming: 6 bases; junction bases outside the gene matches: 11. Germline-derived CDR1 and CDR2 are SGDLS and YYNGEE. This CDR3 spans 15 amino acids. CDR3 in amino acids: CASSAREKGAHGYTF. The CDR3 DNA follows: TGTGCCAGCAGCGCCCGAGAAAAGGGGGCGCATGGCTACACCTTC.

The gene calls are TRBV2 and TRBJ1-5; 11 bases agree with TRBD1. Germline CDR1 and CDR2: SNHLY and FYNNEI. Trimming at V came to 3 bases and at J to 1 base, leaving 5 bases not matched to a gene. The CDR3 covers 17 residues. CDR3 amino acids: CASSDPGQGGSNQPQHF. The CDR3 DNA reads TGTGCCAGCAGTGACCCGGGACAGGGGGGAAGCAATCAGCCCCAGCATTTT.

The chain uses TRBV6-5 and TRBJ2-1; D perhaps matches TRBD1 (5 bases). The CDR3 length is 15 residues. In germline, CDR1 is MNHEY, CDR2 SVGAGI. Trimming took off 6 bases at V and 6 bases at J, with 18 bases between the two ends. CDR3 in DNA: TGTGCCAGCAGCTTTCTTGCTCAGGGAACCAATGAGCAGTTCTTC. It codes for CASSFLAQGTNEQFF.

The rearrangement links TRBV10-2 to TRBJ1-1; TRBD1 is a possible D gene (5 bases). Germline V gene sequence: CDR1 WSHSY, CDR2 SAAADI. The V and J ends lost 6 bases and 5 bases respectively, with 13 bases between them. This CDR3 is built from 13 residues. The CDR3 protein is CASSQGVLTEAFF. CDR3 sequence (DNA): TGCGCCAGCAGCCAGGGCGTCTTAACTGAAGCTTTCTTT.

The CDR3 DNA is TGTGCCAGCAGCCGAGATCCCAGCAGGGCTGAAGCTTTCTTT. Translation gives CASSRDPSRAEAFF. V is TRBV11-1 and J is TRBJ1-1; D may be TRBD1 (5 bases). Germline CDR1 SGHAT, CDR2 FQDESV (reference sequence). The CDR3 covers 14 residues. V shed 5 bases and J shed 6 bases, with 16 bases lying between them.

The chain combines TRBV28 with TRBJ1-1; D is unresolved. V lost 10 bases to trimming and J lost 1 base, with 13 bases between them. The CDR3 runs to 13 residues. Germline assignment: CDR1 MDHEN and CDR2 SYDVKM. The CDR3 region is CAIQTAGNTEAFF. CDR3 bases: TGTGCCATACAAACCGCGGGGAACACTGAAGCTTTCTTT.

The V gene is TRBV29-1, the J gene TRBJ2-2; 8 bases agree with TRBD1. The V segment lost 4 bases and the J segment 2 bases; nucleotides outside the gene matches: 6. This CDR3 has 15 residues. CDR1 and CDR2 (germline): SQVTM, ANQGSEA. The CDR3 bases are TGCAGCGTTGCAAAGCAGGGGGCTAACACCGGGGAGCTGTTTTTT. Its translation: CSVAKQGANTGELFF.

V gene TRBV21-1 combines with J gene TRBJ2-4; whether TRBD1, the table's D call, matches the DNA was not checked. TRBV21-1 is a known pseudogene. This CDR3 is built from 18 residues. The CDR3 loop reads CASSKALSQGIAKNIQYF. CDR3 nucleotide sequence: TGTGCCAGCAGCAAAGCGCTGTCTCAGGGGATAGCCAAAAACATTCAGTACTTC.

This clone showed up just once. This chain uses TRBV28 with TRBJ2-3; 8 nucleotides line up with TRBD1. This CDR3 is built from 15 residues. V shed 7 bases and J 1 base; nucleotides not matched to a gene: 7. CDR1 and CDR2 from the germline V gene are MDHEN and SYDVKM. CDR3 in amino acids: CASKSPGGGTDTQYF. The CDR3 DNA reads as TGTGCCAGCAAATCCCCAGGGGGCGGCACAGATACGCAGTATTTT.

Here the CDR3 reads CASSLESGTGPWAQHF. As DNA, the CDR3 is TGTGCCAGCAGCTTGGAATCCGGGACAGGCCCTTGGGCCCAGCATTTT. V gene TRBV7-8 combines with J gene TRBJ1-5; TRBD1 matches at 8 bases. Losses at the gene ends were 3 bases for V and 11 bases for J; bases not matched to a gene: 15. This CDR3 is built from 16 residues. Germline CDR1 reads SGHVS; CDR2 reads FQNEAQ. The complete variable domain, with remaining parts taken from reference TRBV7-8 and TRBJ1-5, reads GAGVSQSPRYKVAKRGQDVALRCDPISGHVSLFWYQQALGQGPEFLTYFQNEAQLDKSGLPSDRFFAERPEGSVSTLKIQRTQQEDSAVYLCASSLESGTGPWAQHFGDGTRLSIL.

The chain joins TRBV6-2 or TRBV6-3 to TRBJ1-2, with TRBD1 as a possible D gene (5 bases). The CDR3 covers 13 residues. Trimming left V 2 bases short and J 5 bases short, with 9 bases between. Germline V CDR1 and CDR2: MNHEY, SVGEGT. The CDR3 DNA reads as TGTGCCAGCAGTTACGACAGCCCTTATGGCTACACCTTC. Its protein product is CASSYDSPYGYTF.

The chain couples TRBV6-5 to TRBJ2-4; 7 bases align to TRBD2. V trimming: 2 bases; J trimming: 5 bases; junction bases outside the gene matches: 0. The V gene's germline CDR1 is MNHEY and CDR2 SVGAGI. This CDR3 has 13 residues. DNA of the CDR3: TGTGCCAGCAGTTACGGGGGGGAAAACATTCAGTACTTC. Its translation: CASSYGGENIQYF.

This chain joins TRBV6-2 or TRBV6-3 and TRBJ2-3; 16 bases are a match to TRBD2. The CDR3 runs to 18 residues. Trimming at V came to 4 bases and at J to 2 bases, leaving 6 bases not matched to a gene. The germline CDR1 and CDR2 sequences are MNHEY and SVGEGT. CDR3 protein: CASSSSGLAGGTTDTQYF. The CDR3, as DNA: TGTGCCAGCAGTTCCTCGGGACTAGCGGGAGGGACCACAGATACGCAGTATTTT.

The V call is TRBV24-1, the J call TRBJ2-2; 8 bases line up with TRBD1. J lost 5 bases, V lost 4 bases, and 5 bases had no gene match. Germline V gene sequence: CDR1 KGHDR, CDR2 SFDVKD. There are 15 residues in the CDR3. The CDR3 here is CATSDPGQATGELFF. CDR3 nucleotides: TGTGCCACCAGTGACCCGGGACAGGCAACCGGGGAGCTGTTTTTT.

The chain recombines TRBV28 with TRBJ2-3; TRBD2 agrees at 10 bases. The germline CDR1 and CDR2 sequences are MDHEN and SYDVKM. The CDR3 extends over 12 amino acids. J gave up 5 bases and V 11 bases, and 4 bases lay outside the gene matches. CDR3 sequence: CAGSSGRDTQYF. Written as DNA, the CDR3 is TGTGCCGGGTCTAGCGGGAGAGATACGCAGTATTTT.

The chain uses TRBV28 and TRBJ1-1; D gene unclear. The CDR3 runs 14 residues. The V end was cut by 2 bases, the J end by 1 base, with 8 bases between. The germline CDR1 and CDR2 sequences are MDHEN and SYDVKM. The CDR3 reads CASSLIPGNTEAFF. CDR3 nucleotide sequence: TGTGCCAGCAGTTTAATTCCAGGGAACACTGAAGCTTTCTTT.

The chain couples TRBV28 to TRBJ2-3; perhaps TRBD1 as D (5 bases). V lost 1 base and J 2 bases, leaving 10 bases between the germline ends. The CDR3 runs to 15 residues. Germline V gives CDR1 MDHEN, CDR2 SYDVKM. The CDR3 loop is CASSLFKGPTDTQYF. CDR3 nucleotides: TGTGCCAGCAGTTTATTTAAGGGGCCCACAGATACGCAGTATTTT.

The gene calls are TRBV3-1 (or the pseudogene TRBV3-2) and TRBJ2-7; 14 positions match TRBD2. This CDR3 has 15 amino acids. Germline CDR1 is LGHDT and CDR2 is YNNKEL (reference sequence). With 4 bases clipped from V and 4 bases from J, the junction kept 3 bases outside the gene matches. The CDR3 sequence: CASSLTSGRVYEQYF. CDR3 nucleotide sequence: TGTGCCAGCAGCCTGACTAGCGGGAGGGTATACGAGCAGTACTTC.

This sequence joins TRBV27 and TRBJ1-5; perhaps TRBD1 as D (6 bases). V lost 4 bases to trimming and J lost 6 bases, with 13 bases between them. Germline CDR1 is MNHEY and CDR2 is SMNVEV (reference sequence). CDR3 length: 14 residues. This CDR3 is CASSSLGTSQPQHF. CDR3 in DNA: TGTGCCAGCAGTTCATTGGGGACAAGTCAGCCCCAGCATTTT.

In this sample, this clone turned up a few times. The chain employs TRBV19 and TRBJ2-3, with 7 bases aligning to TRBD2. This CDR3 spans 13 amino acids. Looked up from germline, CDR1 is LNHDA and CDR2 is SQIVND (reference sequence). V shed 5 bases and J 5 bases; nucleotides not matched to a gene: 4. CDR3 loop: CASSLGRGDTQYF. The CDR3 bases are TGTGCCAGTAGTCTAGGGAGGGGAGATACGCAGTATTTT.

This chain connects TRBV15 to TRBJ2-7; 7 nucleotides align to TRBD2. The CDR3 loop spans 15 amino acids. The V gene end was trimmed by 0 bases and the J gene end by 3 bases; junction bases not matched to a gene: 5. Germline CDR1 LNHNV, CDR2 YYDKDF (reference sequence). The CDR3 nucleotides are TGTGCCACCAGCAGAGATCTTCAGCGGGACTACGAGCAGTACTTC. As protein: CATSRDLQRDYEQYF.

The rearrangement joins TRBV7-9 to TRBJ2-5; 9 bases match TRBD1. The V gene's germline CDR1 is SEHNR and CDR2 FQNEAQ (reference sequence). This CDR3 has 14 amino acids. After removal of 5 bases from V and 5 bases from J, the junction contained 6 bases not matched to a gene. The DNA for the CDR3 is TGTGCCAGCAGCCCCGGGACAGGGATCGAGACCCAGTACTTC. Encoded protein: CASSPGTGIETQYF.

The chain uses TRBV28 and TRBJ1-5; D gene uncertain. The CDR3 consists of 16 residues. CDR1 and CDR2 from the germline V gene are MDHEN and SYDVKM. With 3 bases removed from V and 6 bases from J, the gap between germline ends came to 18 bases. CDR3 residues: CASSFLSWSGSQPQHF. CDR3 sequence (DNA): TGTGCCAGCAGTTTCTTATCGTGGTCAGGCAGTCAGCCCCAGCATTTT.